There are many counts of the clone carrying this T cell receptor beta chain. Its antigen is currently unknown. These data are taken from a study of OX40 agonist ivuxolimab in advanced cancers. Study summary: The eligibility criteria allowed prior anti-PD-1, anti-PD-L1 or anti-CTLA-4 therapy, and approximately 42% had some. Study-level points and caveats: By week 6 at 0.1 to 3.0 mg/kg, blood CD4+ and CD8+ T cells had expanded clonally.

Measured with immunoSEQ multiplex PCR; TCRdb has only the in-frame clones, and not every one. This table holds around 54,000 clones, under 95% found once. CDR1 and CDR2 (germline): LGHNA, YNFKEQ. V was trimmed by 0 bases and J by 0 bases, leaving 9 bases between them. The CDR3 extends over 16 amino acids. This sequence joins TRBV4-2 and TRBJ2-1, with a possible D match to TRBD1 (5 bases). The sample consisted of CD4+ or CD8+ T cells sorted from blood, taken in a trial of the OX40 agonist ivuxolimab. The TCR was taken from an adult with an advanced solid tumor such as melanoma, head and neck, liver or kidney cancer. The chain's CDR3 is CASSQEQQDSYNEQFF. As DNA, the CDR3 is TGTGCCAGCAGCCAAGAACAACAGGACTCCTACAATGAGCAGTTCTTC.